The source of this T cell receptor beta chain is a study of blood T cell repertoires in COVID-19. Study overall: Collection of acute and convalescent COVID-19 samples took place in the United States, Italy and Spain. T cells, B-cell-depleted T cells, or PBMCs supplied cDNA or gDNA.

Per the original data handling: Estimates of nucleated cell counts were drawn from the amplification of reference gene primers. Using immunoSEQ multiplex PCR, the repertoire was profiled, and TCRdb retains in-frame clones only, with some absent. V and J calls and clone size are given by that table; D and trimming were obtained from the DNA. The profile shows 200,000 or so clones, approximately 85% of them singletons. Germline V gives CDR1 MNHEY, CDR2 SMNVEV (reference sequence). The V and J ends lost 4 bases and 4 bases, in that order; junction bases with no gene match: 6. The CDR3 length is 16 residues.

The sequence was collected from a middle-aged man who had recovered from COVID-19. The material sequenced was peripheral blood. V gene TRBV27 combines with J gene TRBJ2-7, with TRBD2 matching over 14 bases. The DNA for the CDR3 is TGTGCCAGCAGTTACCGATGGACTAGCGGGAGGTACGAGCAGTACTTC. This encodes CASSYRWTSGRYEQYF.